This TCR beta chain comes out of a study of OX40 agonist ivuxolimab in advanced cancers. At the level of the whole study: Ivuxolimab was a fully human IgG2 agonistic monoclonal antibody targeting the costimulatory receptor OX40 (CD134). Intravenous ivuxolimab was administered to patients every 2 weeks at six dose levels: 0.01, 0.1, 0.3, 1.5, 3 and 10 mg/kg. Among the roughly 52 dose-escalation patients, around 19 had hepatocellular carcinoma, roughly 15 melanoma, 9 renal cell carcinoma and 9 head and neck cancer. The monotherapy dose-escalation portion (N ≈ 52 patients) of the phase I ivuxolimab trial is reported in the paper. The purpose of peripheral TCRbeta sequencing was to test whether ivuxolimab changed TCR sequence diversity and led to clonal T-cell expansion. Patients were allowed to have had prior anti-PD-1, anti-PD-L1 or anti-CTLA-4 therapy, and more than 35% of the dose-escalation patients had been treated with checkpoint inhibitors. Three dose-escalation patients achieved partial responses, one with hepatocellular carcinoma and two with cutaneous melanoma. A male proportion of around 80% and a mean age of around 60 years, ranging from about 20 to 79, were recorded for the dose-escalation cohort. Beyond this particular receptor, the publication reports: In partial responders in the 0.1-3.0 mg/kg groups, normalized peripheral clonal expansion was found to be among the lowest, especially among CD8+ T cells. After ivuxolimab, CD8+ T cells had more expanded clones than CD4+ T cells on average. Which antigens the clonally expanded peripheral T cells were specific for was not determined. At doses of 0.1 to 3.0 mg/kg, clonal expansion of both CD4+ and CD8+ T cells in blood was seen between baseline and week 6. Low levels of normalized T-cell clonal expansion were also seen in some patients who did not respond.

The trial excluded patients who had a history of autoimmune disease or were on systemic immunosuppression. Peripheral blood for TCR sequencing was drawn from every dose cohort at baseline, at cycle 4 day 1 and at cycle 7 day 1. Samples came from an open-label, multicenter, first-in-human phase I dose-escalation trial of ivuxolimab. Adults with locally advanced or metastatic melanoma, renal cell carcinoma, hepatocellular carcinoma or head and neck squamous cell carcinoma were enrolled in the trial. Before TCR sequencing, CD4+ and CD8+ T cells were separately sorted from peripheral blood. A distance of 14 bases separates the germline ends of V and J, which lose 7 bases and 10 bases respectively. Taken from cysteine to phenylalanine, the CDR3 has 13 residues. Only the CDR3 DNA stays, 39 bases, in frame from base 1. CDR1 and CDR2 are read off the germline V gene (reference sequence) as PRHDT and FYEKMQ.

To sequence the TCRbeta CDR3 region, genomic DNA was isolated from the sorted cells. The immunoSEQ Assay was used for sequencing of TCRbeta CDR3 regions. TCRdb limited this immuneACCESS table to in-frame rearrangements with V and J called. A share of clones is missing; checked studies link under half to unresolved V genes, and the rest is unexplained. Recorded for this sample are about 61,000 clones; 92% of them occurred a single time. The top ten clonotypes cover over 20% of the sample. Details on this clone: Its antigen is unknown. Base qualities were left out, and no much larger clone turns up one base away.

Sequenced here: CD4+ or CD8+ T cells sorted from blood, sampled in a trial of the OX40 agonist ivuxolimab. In this chain, TRBV13 is recombined with TRBJ1-6; the D gene is perhaps TRBD1, from 5 matching bases. The clonotype comes from an adult with an advanced solid tumor such as melanoma, head and neck, liver or kidney cancer. For the CDR3, the sequence is CASTRGGVSPLHF. The nucleotides are TGTGCCAGCACCCGGGGGGGGGTCTCACCCCTCCACTTT.